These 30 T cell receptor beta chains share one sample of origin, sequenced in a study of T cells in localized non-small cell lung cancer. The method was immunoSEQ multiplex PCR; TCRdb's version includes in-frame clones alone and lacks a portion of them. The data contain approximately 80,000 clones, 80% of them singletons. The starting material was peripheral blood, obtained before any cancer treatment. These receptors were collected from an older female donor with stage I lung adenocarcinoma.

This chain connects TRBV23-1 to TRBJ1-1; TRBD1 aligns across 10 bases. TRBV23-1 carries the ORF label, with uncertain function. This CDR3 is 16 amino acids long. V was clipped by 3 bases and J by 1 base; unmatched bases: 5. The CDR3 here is CASSQGDRGENTEAFF. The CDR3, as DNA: TGCGCCAGCAGTCAGGGGGACAGGGGAGAGAACACTGAAGCTTTCTTT.

This CDR3 is CASSLRGLNTEAFF. CDR3 in DNA: TGTGCCAGCAGTTTGAGGGGGCTGAACACTGAAGCTTTCTTT. The chain couples TRBV6-5 to TRBJ1-1; 7 nucleotides match TRBD1. Germline V CDR1 and CDR2: MNHEY, SVGAGI. This CDR3 comprises 14 residues. With 4 bases clipped from V and 0 bases from J, the junction kept 2 bases outside the gene matches.

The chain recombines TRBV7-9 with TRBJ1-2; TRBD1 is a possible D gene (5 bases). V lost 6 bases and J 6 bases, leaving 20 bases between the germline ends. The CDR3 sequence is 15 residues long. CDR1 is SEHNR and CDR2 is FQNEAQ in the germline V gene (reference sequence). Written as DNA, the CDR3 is TGTGCCAGCAGTTTATCACCCTCAGGGAGGGATGGCTACACCTTC. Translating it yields CASSLSPSGRDGYTF.

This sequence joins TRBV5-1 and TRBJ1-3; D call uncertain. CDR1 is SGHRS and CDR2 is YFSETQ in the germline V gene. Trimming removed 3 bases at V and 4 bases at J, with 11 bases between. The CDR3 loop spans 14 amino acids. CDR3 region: CASSSLPGGNTIYF. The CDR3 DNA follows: TGCGCCAGCAGCTCCCTCCCCGGCGGAAACACCATATATTTT.

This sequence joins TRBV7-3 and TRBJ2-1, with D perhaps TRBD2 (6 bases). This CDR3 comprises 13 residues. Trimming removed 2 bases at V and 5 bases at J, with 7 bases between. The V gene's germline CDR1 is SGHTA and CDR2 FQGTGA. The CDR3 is CASSLLANNEQFF. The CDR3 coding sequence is TGTGCCAGCAGCTTACTAGCGAACAATGAGCAGTTCTTC. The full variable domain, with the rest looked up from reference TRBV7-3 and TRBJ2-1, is GAGVSQTPSNKVTEKGKYVELRCDPISGHTALYWYRQSLGQGPEFLIYFQGTGAADDSGLPNDRFFAVRPEGSVSTLKIQRTERGDSAVYLCASSLLANNEQFFGPGTRLTVL.

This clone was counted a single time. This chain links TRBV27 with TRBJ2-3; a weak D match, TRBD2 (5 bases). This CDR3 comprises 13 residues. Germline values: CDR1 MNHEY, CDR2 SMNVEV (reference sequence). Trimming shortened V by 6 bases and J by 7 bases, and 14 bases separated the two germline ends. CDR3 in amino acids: CASRRTGSYTQYF. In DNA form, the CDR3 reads TGTGCCAGCAGACGGACTGGTTCGTATACGCAGTATTTT.

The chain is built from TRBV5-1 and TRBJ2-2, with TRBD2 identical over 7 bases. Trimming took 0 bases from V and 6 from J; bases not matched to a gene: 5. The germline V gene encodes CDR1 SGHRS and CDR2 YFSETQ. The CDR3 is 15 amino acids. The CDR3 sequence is CASSLDGRPSGELFF. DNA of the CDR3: TGCGCCAGCAGCTTGGACGGGAGGCCCTCCGGGGAGCTGTTTTTT.

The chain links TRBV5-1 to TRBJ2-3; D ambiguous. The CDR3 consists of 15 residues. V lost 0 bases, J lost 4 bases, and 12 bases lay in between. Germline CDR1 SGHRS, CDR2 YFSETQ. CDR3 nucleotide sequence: TGCGCCAGCAGCTTGGCGGAGAGGAACGCAGATACGCAGTATTTT. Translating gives CASSLAERNADTQYF.

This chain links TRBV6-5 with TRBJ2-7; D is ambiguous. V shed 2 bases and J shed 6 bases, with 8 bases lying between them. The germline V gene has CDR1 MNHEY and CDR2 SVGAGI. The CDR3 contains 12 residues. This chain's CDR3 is CASSYLGTEQYF. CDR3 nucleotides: TGTGCCAGCAGTTACCTTGGAACCGAGCAGTACTTC.

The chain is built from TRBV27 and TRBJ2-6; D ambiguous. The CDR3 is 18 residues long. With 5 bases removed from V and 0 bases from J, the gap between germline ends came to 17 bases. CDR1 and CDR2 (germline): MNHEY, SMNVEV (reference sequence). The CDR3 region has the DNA TGTGCCAGCAGTACCTCCGGGTCTCCCTTCTCTGGGGCCAACGTCCTGACTTTC. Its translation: CASSTSGSPFSGANVLTF.

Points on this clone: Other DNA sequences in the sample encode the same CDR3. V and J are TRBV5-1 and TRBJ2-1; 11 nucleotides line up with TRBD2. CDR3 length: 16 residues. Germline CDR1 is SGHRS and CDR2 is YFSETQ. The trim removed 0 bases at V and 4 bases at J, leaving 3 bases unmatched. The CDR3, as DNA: TGCGCCAGCAGCTTGGCCGGGACTAGCGGTTACAATGAGCAGTTCTTC. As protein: CASSLAGTSGYNEQFF. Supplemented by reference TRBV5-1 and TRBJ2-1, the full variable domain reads KAGVTQTPRYLIKTRGQQVTLSCSPISGHRSVSWYQQTPGQGLQFLFEYFSETQRNKGNFPGRFSGRQFSNSRSEMNVSTLELGDSALYLCASSLAGTSGYNEQFFGPGTRLTVL.

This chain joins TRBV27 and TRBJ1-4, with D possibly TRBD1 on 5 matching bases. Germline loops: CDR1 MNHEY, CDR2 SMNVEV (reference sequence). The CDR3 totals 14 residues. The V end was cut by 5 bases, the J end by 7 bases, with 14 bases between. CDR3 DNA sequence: TGTGCCAGCAGTCCCAGGGCGGGGGTTGAAAAACTGTTTTTT. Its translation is CASSPRAGVEKLFF. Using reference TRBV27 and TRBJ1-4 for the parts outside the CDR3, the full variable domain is EAQVTQNPRYLITVTGKKLTVTCSQNMNHEYMSWYRQDPGLGLRQIYYSMNVEVTDKGDVPEGYKVSRKEKRNFPLILESPSPNQTSLYFCASSPRAGVEKLFFGSGTQLSVL.

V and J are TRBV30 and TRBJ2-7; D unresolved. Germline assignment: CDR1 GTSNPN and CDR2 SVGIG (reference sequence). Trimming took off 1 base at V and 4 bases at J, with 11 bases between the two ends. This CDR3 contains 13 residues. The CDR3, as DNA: TGTGCCTGGAGTGAGGGCCGGTTATACGAGCAGTACTTC. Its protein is CAWSEGRLYEQYF.

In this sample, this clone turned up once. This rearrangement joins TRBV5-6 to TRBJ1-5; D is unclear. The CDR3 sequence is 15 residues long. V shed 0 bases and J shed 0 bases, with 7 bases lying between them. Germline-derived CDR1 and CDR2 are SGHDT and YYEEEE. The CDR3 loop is CASSLGLGSNQPQHF. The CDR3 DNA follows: TGTGCCAGCAGCTTGGGTCTTGGTAGCAATCAGCCCCAGCATTTT.

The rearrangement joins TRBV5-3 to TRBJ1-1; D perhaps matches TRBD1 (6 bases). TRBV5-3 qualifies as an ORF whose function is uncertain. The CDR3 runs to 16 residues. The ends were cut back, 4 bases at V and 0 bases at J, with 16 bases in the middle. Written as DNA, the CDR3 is TGTGCCAGAAGCCATGCGGGGGGCAGGGTGAACACTGAAGCTTTCTTT. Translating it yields CARSHAGGRVNTEAFF.

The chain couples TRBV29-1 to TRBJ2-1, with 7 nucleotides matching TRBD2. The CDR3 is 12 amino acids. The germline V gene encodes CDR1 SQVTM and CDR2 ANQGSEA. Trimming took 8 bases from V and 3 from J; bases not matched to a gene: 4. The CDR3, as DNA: TGCAGCATTGGACTAGGCTACAATGAGCAGTTCTTC. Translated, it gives CSIGLGYNEQFF.

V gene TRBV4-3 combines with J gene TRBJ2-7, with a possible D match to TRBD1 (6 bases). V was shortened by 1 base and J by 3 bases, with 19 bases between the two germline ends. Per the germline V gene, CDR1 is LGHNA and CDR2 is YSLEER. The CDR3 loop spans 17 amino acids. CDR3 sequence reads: CASSQALAGQFYYEQYF. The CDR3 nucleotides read TGCGCCAGCAGCCAAGCCCTAGCAGGACAGTTTTACTACGAGCAGTACTTC.

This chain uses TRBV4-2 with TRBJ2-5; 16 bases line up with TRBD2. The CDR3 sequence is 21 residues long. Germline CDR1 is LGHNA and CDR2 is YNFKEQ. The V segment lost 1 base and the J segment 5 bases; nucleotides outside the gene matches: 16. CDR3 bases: TGTGCCAGCAGCCAAGCCCCGATAACCGGGACTAGCGGGGGGGCTGGGGAGACCCAGTACTTC. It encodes CASSQAPITGTSGGAGETQYF.

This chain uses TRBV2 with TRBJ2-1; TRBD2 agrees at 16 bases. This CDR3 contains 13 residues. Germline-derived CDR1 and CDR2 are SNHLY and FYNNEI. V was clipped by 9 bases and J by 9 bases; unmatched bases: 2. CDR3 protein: CARGTSGGGEQFF. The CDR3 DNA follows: TGTGCCAGAGGGACTAGCGGGGGGGGTGAGCAGTTCTTC. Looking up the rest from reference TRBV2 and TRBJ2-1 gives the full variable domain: EPEVTQTPSHQVTQMGQEVILRCVPISNHLYFYWYRQILGQKVEFLVSFYNNEISEKSEIFDDQFSVERPDGSNFTLKIRSTKLEDSAMYFCARGTSGGGEQFFGPGTRLTVL.

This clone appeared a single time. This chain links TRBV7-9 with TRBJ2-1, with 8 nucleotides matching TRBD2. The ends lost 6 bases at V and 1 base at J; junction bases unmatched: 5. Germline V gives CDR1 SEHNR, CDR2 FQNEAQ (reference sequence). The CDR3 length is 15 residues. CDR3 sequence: CASSSGTSSYNEQFF. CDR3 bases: TGTGCCAGCAGTTCCGGGACTAGTTCCTACAATGAGCAGTTCTTC.

The CDR3 DNA sequence: TGTGCCAGCAGCTTGACCGGGACAGCAGCTAACTATGGCTACACCTTC. It is translated as CASSLTGTAANYGYTF. V gene TRBV5-4 combines with J gene TRBJ1-2, with 7 bases that match TRBD1. The V segment lost 1 base and the J segment 0 bases; nucleotides outside the gene matches: 6. Germline CDR1 SGHNT, CDR2 YYREEE (reference sequence). The CDR3 runs 16 residues.

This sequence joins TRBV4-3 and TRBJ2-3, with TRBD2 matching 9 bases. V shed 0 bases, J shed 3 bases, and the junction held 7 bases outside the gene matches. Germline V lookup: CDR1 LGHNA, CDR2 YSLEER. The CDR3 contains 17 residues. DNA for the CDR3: TGCGCCAGCAGCCAAGATGGCGGGGGGGTGGGGACAGATACGCAGTATTTT. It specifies CASSQDGGGVGTDTQYF.

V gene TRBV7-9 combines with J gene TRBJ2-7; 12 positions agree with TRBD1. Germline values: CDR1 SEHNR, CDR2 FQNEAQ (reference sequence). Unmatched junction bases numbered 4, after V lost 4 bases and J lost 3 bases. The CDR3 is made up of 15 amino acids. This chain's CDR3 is CASSSGDRGHYEQYF. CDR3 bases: TGTGCCAGCAGCTCTGGGGACAGGGGGCACTACGAGCAGTACTTC.

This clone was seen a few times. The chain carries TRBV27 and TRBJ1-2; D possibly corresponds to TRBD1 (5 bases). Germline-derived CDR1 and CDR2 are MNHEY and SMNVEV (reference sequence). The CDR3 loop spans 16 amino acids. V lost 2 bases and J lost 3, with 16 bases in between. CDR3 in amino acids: CASSLTGQGFYYGYTF. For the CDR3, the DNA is TGTGCCAGCAGTTTAACCGGGCAGGGCTTTTACTATGGCTACACCTTC.

CDR3 in DNA: TGCGCCAGCAGCTTGCACTACTCCTACAATGAGCAGTTCTTC. Protein sequence: CASSLHYSYNEQFF. This chain uses TRBV5-1 with TRBJ2-1; unclear D gene. This CDR3 contains 14 residues. Germline CDR1 and CDR2: SGHRS and YFSETQ. V shed 1 base and J shed 0 bases, with 5 bases lying between them. The full variable domain, rest sourced from reference TRBV5-1 and TRBJ2-1, is KAGVTQTPRYLIKTRGQQVTLSCSPISGHRSVSWYQQTPGQGLQFLFEYFSETQRNKGNFPGRFSGRQFSNSRSEMNVSTLELGDSALYLCASSLHYSYNEQFFGPGTRLTVL.

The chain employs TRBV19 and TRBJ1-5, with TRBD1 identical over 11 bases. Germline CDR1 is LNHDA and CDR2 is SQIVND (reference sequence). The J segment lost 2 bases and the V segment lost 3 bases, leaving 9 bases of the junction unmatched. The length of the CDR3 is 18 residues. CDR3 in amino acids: CASSIRTGGASGNQPQHF. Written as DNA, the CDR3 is TGTGCCAGTAGTATTCGGACAGGGGGCGCGTCGGGCAATCAGCCCCAGCATTTT.

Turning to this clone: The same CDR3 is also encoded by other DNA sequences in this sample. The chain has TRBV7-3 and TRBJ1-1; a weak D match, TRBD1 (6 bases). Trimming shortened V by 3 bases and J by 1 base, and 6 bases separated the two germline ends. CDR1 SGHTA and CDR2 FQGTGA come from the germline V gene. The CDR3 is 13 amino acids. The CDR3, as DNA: TGTGCCAGCAGCTTGGGACAGAACACTGAAGCTTTCTTT. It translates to CASSLGQNTEAFF.

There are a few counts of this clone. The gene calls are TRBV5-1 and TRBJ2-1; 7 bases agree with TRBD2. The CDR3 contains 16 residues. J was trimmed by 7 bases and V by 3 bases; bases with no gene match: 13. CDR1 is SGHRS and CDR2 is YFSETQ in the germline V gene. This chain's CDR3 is CASSSYGLAAGNEQFF. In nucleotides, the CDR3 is TGCGCCAGCAGCTCTTATGGGCTAGCGGCGGGGAATGAGCAGTTCTTC.

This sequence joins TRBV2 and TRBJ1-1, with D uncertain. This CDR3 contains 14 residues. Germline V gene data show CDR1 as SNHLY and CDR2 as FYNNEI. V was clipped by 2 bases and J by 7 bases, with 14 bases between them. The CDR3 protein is CASSESVYLGEAFF. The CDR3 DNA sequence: TGTGCCAGCAGTGAATCCGTCTATCTAGGTGAAGCTTTCTTT.

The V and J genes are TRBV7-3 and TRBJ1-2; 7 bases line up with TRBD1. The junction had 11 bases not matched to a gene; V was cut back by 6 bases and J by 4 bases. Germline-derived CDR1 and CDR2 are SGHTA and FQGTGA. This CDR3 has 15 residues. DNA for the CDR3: TGTGCCAGCAGAGAAGGGGGCTCAGGGCCCTATGGCTACACCTTC. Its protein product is CASREGGSGPYGYTF. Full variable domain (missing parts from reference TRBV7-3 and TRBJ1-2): GAGVSQTPSNKVTEKGKYVELRCDPISGHTALYWYRQSLGQGPEFLIYFQGTGAADDSGLPNDRFFAVRPEGSVSTLKIQRTERGDSAVYLCASREGGSGPYGYTFGSGTRLTVV.